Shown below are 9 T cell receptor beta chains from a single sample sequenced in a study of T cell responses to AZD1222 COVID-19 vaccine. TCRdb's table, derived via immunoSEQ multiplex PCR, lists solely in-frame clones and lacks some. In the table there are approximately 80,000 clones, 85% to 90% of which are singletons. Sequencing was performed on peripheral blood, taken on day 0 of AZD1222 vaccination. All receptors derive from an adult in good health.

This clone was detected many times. The CDR3 is CASSYRRVRNTEAFF. In DNA, the CDR3 is TGTGCCAGCAGTTACCGTAGGGTTCGGAACACTGAAGCTTTCTTT. J is TRBJ1-1 and V is TRBV6-2 or TRBV6-3; D remains ambiguous. Germline-derived CDR1 and CDR2 are MNHEY and SVGEGT. This CDR3 region has 15 residues. The germline V and J ends were trimmed by 2 bases and 1 base, with 11 bases remaining between them.

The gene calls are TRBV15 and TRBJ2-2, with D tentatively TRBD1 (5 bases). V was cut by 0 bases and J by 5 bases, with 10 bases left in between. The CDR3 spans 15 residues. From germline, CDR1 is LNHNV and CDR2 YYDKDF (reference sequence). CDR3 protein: CATSRDTTGTGELFF. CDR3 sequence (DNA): TGTGCCACCAGCAGAGATACTACAGGAACCGGGGAGCTGTTTTTT.

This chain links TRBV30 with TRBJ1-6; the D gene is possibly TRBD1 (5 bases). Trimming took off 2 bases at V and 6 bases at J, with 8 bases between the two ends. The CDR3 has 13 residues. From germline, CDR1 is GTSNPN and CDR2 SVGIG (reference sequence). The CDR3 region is CAWSSQGNSPLHF. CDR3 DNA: TGTGCCTGGAGTTCCCAGGGTAATTCACCCCTCCACTTT. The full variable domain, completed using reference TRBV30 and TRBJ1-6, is SQTIHQWPATLVQPVGSPLSLECTVEGTSNPNLYWYRQAAGRGLQLLFYSVGIGQISSEVPQNLSASRPQDRQFILSSKKLLLSDSGFYLCAWSSQGNSPLHFGNGTRLTVT.

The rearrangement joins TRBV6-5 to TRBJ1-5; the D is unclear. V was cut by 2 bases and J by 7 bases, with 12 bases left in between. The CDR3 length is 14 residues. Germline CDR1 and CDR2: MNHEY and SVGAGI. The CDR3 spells CASSYTRDGQPQHF. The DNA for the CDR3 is TGTGCCAGCAGTTACACAAGGGATGGACAGCCCCAGCATTTT.

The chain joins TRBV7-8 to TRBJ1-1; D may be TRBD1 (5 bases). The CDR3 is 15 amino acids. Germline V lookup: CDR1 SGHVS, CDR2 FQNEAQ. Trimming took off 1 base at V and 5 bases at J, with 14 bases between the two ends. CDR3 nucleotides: TGTGCCAGCAGCTTAGGATGGGGGGGAGGGACTGAAGCTTTCTTT. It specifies CASSLGWGGGTEAFF.

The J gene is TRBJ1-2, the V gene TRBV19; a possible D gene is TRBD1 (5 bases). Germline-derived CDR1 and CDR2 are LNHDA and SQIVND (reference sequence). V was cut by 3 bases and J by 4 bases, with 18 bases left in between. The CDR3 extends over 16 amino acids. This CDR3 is CASSMHAEGLFYGYTF. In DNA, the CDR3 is TGTGCCAGTAGTATGCACGCGGAGGGGCTATTCTATGGCTACACCTTC.

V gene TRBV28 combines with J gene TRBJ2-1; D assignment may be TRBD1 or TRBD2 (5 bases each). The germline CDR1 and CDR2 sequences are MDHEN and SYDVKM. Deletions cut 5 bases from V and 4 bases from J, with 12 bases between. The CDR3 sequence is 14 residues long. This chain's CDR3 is CASSPGTLYNEQFF. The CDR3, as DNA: TGTGCCAGCAGTCCCGGGACCTTGTACAATGAGCAGTTCTTC.

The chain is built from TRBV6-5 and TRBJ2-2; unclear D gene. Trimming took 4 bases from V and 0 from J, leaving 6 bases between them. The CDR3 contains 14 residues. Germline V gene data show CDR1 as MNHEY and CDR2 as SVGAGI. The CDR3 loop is CASSFAANTGELFF. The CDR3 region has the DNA TGTGCCAGCAGTTTCGCGGCGAACACCGGGGAGCTGTTTTTT.

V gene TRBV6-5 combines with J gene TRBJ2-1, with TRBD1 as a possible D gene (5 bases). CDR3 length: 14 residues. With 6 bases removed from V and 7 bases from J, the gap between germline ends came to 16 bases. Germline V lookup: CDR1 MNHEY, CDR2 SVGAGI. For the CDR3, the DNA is TGTGCCAGCAGCGCCTCCCCTGGACAAAATGAGCAGTTCTTC. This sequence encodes CASSASPGQNEQFF.